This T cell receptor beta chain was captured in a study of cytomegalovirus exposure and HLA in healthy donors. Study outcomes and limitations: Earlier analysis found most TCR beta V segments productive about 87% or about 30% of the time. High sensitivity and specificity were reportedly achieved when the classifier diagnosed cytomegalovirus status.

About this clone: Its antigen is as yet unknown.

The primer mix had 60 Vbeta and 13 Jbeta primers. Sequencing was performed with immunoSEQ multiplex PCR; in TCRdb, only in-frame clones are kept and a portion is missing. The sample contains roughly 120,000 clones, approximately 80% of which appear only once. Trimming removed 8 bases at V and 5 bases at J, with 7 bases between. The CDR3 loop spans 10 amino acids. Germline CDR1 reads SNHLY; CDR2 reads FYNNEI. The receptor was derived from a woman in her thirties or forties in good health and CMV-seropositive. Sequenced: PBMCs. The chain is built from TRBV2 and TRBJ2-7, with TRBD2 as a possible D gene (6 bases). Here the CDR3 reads CASRGNEQYF. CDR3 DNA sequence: TGTGCCAGCCGGGGGAACGAGCAGTACTTC.